The 5 T cell receptor beta chains listed next were all sequenced from one sample in a study of CD8 T cells in Susac syndrome. Reverse transcription of roughly 0.5 to 1 ug RNA was carried out with random hexamers. TCRdb re-called the immunoSEQ multiplex PCR reads with MiXCR, one entry per CDR3 protein. The sample includes around 180,000 distinct CDR3 sequences, approximately 94% of them seen just once. Specimen: CD4+ T cells from PBMCs. The receptor set was obtained from a human donor with multiple sclerosis.

This clonotype came up once. The rearrangement uses TRBV15 and TRBJ2-7, with D maybe TRBD1 (6 bases). The CDR3 consists of 13 residues. Germline CDR1 reads LNHNV; CDR2 reads YYDKDF (reference sequence). V was trimmed by 4 bases and J by 6 bases, leaving 13 bases between them. The CDR3 DNA reads as TGTGCCACCAGCACTGGGTGGGGGCGCGAGCAGTACTTC. Translation: CATSTGWGREQYF.

Of note for this clonotype: The conserved closing phenylalanine or tryptophan is absent in this CDR3, likely reflecting a read error. This chain links TRBV29-1 with TRBJ1-2; no reliable D call. Germline CDR1 SQVTM, CDR2 ANQGSEA. There are 13 residues in the CDR3. V was trimmed by 0 bases and J by 5 bases, leaving 10 bases between them. CDR3 bases: TGCAGCGTTGAAGATTCCCTCTCTTATGGCTACACCCTC. Its protein is CSVEDSLSYGYTL.

This chain uses TRBV30 with TRBJ2-2; D remains unclear. V was pared by 1 base and J by 6 bases, with 9 bases between. The V gene's germline CDR1 is GTSNPN and CDR2 SVGIG (reference sequence). The CDR3 has 13 amino acids. The CDR3 region is CAWSEIQSGELFF. CDR3 nucleotides: TGTGCCTGGAGTGAAATACAGTCCGGGGAGCTGTTTTTT.

The chain links TRBV7-9 to TRBJ1-2; TRBD1 matches 8 bases. Per germline, CDR1 SEHNR and CDR2 FQNEAQ (reference sequence). Germline trimming cut 11 bases from V and 2 bases from J; bases unmatched to any gene: 7. This CDR3 has 13 residues. CDR3 DNA sequence: TGTGCCGGCGCAGGGGGCGAAAACTATGGCTACACCTTC. Its translation: CAGAGGENYGYTF. The full variable domain, with the rest looked up from reference TRBV7-9 and TRBJ1-2, is DTGVSQNPRHKITKRGQNVTFRCDPISEHNRLYWYRQTLGQGPEFLTYFQNEAQLEKSRLLSDRFSAERPKGSFSTLEIQRTEQGDSAMYLCAGAGGENYGYTFGSGTRLTVV.

This sequence joins TRBV30 and TRBJ1-1; D ambiguous. Germline CDR1 reads GTSNPN; CDR2 reads SVGIG (reference sequence). The CDR3 has 13 residues. Trimming took 7 bases from V and 0 from J, leaving 12 bases between them. Here the CDR3 DNA reads TGTGCCTACGGTGCCGCATTGAACACTGAAGCTTTCTTT. Its protein is CAYGAALNTEAFF.